This TCR beta chain appears in the sequencing data of a study of cytomegalovirus exposure and HLA in healthy donors. This clone was counted only a few times. The antigen is unknown. The germline V gene has CDR1 SGHTA and CDR2 FQGTGA. Deletions cut 1 base from V and 8 bases from J, with 12 bases between. The CDR3 is made up of 14 amino acids. Study results and caveats: There were 160 or so TCR beta chains listed as cytomegalovirus-associated.

Some clones are missing from TCRdb's copy, which holds only in-frame ones; the method was immunoSEQ multiplex PCR. The profile covers tens of thousands of clones, with roughly 88% appearing a single time and roughly 6.7% taken by the ten largest. This receptor was identified in a woman aged 25 to 39 in good health and CMV-seronegative. The chain is built from TRBV7-3 and TRBJ2-1; weak D call: TRBD2 (5 bases). Source material: PBMCs. DNA for the CDR3: TGTGCCAGCAGCTTAAGCCTATTCGGGGATGAGCAGTTCTTC. Its protein product is CASSLSLFGDEQFF. Full variable domain (rest looked up from reference TRBV7-3 and TRBJ2-1): GAGVSQTPSNKVTEKGKYVELRCDPISGHTALYWYRQSLGQGPEFLIYFQGTGAADDSGLPNDRFFAVRPEGSVSTLKIQRTERGDSAVYLCASSLSLFGDEQFFGPGTRLTVL.